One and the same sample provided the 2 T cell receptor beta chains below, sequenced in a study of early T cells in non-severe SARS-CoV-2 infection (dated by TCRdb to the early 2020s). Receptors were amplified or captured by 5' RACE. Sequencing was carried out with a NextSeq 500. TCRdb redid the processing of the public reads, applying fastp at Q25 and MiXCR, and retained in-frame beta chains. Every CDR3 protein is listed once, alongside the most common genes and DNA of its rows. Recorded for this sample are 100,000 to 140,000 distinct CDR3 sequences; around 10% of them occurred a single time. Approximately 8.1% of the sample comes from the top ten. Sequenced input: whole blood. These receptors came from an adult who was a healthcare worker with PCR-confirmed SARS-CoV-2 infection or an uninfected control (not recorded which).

This chain's CDR3 is CASSQDPAGLETQYF. The CDR3, as DNA: TGCGCCAGCAGCCAAGATCCAGCGGGCTTGGAGACCCAGTACTTC. The V call is TRBV4-1, the J call TRBJ2-5, with D perhaps TRBD2 (6 bases). Deletions cut 0 bases from V and 5 bases from J, with 13 bases between. CDR3 length: 15 amino acids. Germline V gene data show CDR1 as MGHRA and CDR2 as YSYEKL.

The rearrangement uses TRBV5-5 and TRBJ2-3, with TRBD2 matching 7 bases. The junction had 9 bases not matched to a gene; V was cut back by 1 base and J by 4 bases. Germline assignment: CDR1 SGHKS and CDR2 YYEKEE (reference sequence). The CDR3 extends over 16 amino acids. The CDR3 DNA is TGTGCCAGCAGCTTGATCGCGGGAGCGTTTGCAGATACGCAGTATTTT. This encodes CASSLIAGAFADTQYF. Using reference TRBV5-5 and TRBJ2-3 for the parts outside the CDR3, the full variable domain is DAGVTQSPTHLIKTRGQQVTLRCSPISGHKSVSWYQQVLGQGPQFIFQYYEKEERGRGNFPDRFSARQFPNYSSELNVNALLLGDSALYLCASSLIAGAFADTQYFGPGTRLTVL.